This T cell receptor (beta chain) appears in the sequencing data of a study of blood T cells in healthy people across ages. This CDR3 is built from 14 residues. Per the germline V gene, CDR1 is MNHEY and CDR2 is SMNVEV (reference sequence). V lost 6 bases to trimming and J lost 3 bases, with 12 bases between them. Then a second PCR, running about 6 to 11 cycles, was carried out with a sample-barcoded 5' primer and a J-beta primer mix. Every cDNA molecule carried a tag from a template-switch adaptor bearing 12 random nucleotides. TCRdb re-derived calls from the 5' RACE reads in MiXCR, one entry per CDR3 protein. Here the sample spans 750,000 to 1,000,000 distinct CDR3 sequences, almost 30% being singletons. This clonotype was counted a few times. These data are also associated with another study on T cells of mothers and their children. As reported in that work: Mothers yielded over 8 million CDR3 reads, children 2.5 million to 3 million each.

Sequencing was carried out using blood. The TCR was taken from a woman aged 40 to 50 in good health. The rearrangement uses TRBV27 and TRBJ2-1, with D tentatively TRBD2 (5 bases). CDR3: CASRPGMNYNEQFF. The CDR3 nucleotides read TGTGCCAGCAGGCCGGGAATGAACTACAATGAGCAGTTCTTC.